Listed here are 17 T cell receptor beta chains from one sample, sequenced in a study of shared T cell receptors in the human thymus. This table comes from immunoSEQ multiplex PCR, and its TCRdb copy is limited to in-frame clones, with some not included. The table lists about 660,000 clones, 85% to 90% of them singletons, with about 0.01% in the top ten. The sample was also linked to a second study, of human thymus T cells.

The sequenced sample was thymocytes. The source is a boy less than two years old with a congenital heart defect.

The V gene is TRBV25-1, the J gene TRBJ1-1; tentatively, D is TRBD1 (6 bases). Germline CDR1 MGHDK, CDR2 SYGVNS. Trimming removed 2 bases from V and 0 bases from J, with 13 bases in between. CDR3 length equals 16 residues. Here the CDR3 DNA reads TGTGCCAGCAGTGAAGCCGAGGGGACAATGAACACTGAAGCTTTCTTT. Encoded protein: CASSEAEGTMNTEAFF. The full variable domain, completed using reference TRBV25-1 and TRBJ1-1, is EADIYQTPRYLVIGTGKKITLECSQTMGHDKMYWYQQDPGMELHLIHYSYGVNSTEKGDLSSESTVSRIRTEHFPLTLESARPSHTSQYLCASSEAEGTMNTEAFFGQGTRLTVV.

The rearrangement uses TRBV12-5 and TRBJ2-3; possible D gene TRBD2, 5 bases. V lost 4 bases and J 0 bases, leaving 17 bases between the germline ends. CDR1 is LGHNT and CDR2 is FRNRAP in the germline V gene. CDR3 length equals 17 residues. CDR3 loop: CASGSGSPTRSTDTQYF. CDR3 bases: TGTGCTAGTGGTTCTGGCTCCCCCACTAGAAGCACAGATACGCAGTATTTT.

The chain couples TRBV4-1 to TRBJ2-5, with 15 nucleotides matching TRBD2. CDR1 and CDR2 from the germline V gene are MGHRA and YSYEKL. The CDR3 spans 17 residues. The junction had 7 bases not matched to a gene; V was cut back by 4 bases and J by 4 bases. CDR3 region: CASSPRTSGRAPETQYF. CDR3 coding DNA: TGCGCCAGCAGCCCCCGGACTAGCGGGAGGGCCCCAGAGACCCAGTACTTC.

The chain recombines TRBV5-1 with TRBJ2-7; the D gene is possibly TRBD2 (6 bases). V lost 1 base, J lost 2 bases, and 16 bases lay in between. The germline V gene encodes CDR1 SGHRS and CDR2 YFSETQ. CDR3 length: 16 residues. The CDR3 nucleotides are TGCGCCAGCAGCTTGACAGCCCTTAGCGGCACCTACGAGCAGTACTTC. Translating it yields CASSLTALSGTYEQYF.

The chain employs TRBV29-1 and TRBJ2-5; D remains unclear. Germline V gene lookup returns CDR1 SQVTM and CDR2 ANQGSEA. CDR3 length equals 16 residues. The V end lost 1 base, the J end lost 1 base, and 16 bases lay between the germline ends. CDR3 in DNA: TGCAGCGTTGAAGTGGGCGTGGGCCAATTCCAAGAGACCCAGTACTTC. This codes for CSVEVGVGQFQETQYF.

V gene TRBV11-2 combines with J gene TRBJ2-2; TRBD2 aligns across 9 bases. Germline values: CDR1 SGHAT, CDR2 FQNNGV. The trim removed 5 bases at V and 7 bases at J, leaving 14 bases unmatched. CDR3 length: 17 amino acids. The DNA of the CDR3 is TGTGCCAGCAGCCCCGGGGAGGCGGGAGGGCCTCTCGGGGAGCTGTTTTTT. This gives the protein CASSPGEAGGPLGELFF.

This clone has a handful of counts. The CDR3 here is CASSRTRDRGSGNTIYF. CDR3 sequence (DNA): TGCGCCAGCAGCCGGACCCGGGACAGGGGCTCTGGAAACACCATATATTTT. The chain recombines TRBV4-3 with TRBJ1-3; TRBD1 matches 10 bases. V dropped 4 bases and J dropped 0; count of bases not matched to a gene: 6. This CDR3 is built from 17 residues. Germline CDR1 and CDR2: LGHNA and YSLEER.

The J gene is TRBJ2-7, the V gene TRBV25-1, with 8 bases lining up with TRBD2. Losses at the gene ends were 5 bases for V and 1 base for J; bases not matched to a gene: 7. This CDR3 region has 15 residues. The germline V gene has CDR1 MGHDK and CDR2 SYGVNS. The CDR3 here is CASSPQRERSYEQYF. The DNA of the CDR3 is TGTGCCAGCAGTCCGCAGCGGGAGAGGTCCTACGAGCAGTACTTC.

The V and J genes are TRBV4-2 and TRBJ2-7, with 9 bases fitting TRBD2. J was trimmed by 3 bases and V by 0 bases; bases with no gene match: 6. CDR1 is LGHNA and CDR2 is YNFKEQ in the germline V gene. This CDR3 spans 16 amino acids. CDR3 region: CASSQDVAGGDYEQYF. CDR3 bases: TGTGCCAGCAGCCAAGATGTGGCGGGAGGGGACTACGAGCAGTACTTC.

The chain employs TRBV12-5 and TRBJ1-1, with 10 bases aligning to TRBD1. Unmatched junction bases numbered 9, after V lost 1 base and J lost 4 bases. Germline lookup yields CDR1 LGHNT and CDR2 FRNRAP. This CDR3 region has 17 residues. The CDR3 reads CASGLGDRGLRGTEAFF. In nucleotides, the CDR3 is TGTGCTAGTGGTTTGGGCGACAGGGGGCTGCGCGGCACTGAAGCTTTCTTT. Variable domain in full (rest from reference TRBV12-5 and TRBJ1-1): DARVTQTPRHKVTEMGQEVTMRCQPILGHNTVFWYRQTMMQGLELLAYFRNRAPLDDSGMPKDRFSAEMPDATLATLKIQPSEPRDSAVYFCASGLGDRGLRGTEAFFGQGTRLTVV.

The genes are TRBV11-3 and TRBJ2-2, with D possibly matching TRBD1 (5 bases). Trimming left V 0 bases short and J 1 base short, with 9 bases between. This CDR3 has 16 residues. Germline CDR1 SGHNT, CDR2 YENEEA. CDR3 residues: CASSLDGQGNTGELFF. The CDR3 DNA reads TGTGCCAGCAGCTTAGATGGGCAGGGGAACACCGGGGAGCTGTTTTTT.

Only a few counts were recorded for this clone. The same CDR3 can be traced to other DNA sequences in this sample. This sequence joins TRBV5-4 and TRBJ2-3, with D possibly being TRBD1 (5 bases). Germline V gene sequence: CDR1 SGHNT, CDR2 YYREEE (reference sequence). The CDR3 sequence is 13 residues long. With 0 bases removed from V and 3 bases from J, the gap between germline ends came to 5 bases. CDR3: CASSLAGTDTQYF. The CDR3 DNA reads as TGTGCCAGCAGCTTGGCAGGGACAGATACGCAGTATTTT.

This rearrangement joins TRBV28 to TRBJ2-7, with 8 bases fitting TRBD1. This CDR3 comprises 15 residues. Per the germline V gene, CDR1 is MDHEN and CDR2 is SYDVKM. Trimming removed 7 bases from V and 1 base from J; junction bases left unmatched: 9. This chain's CDR3 is CASKGHRGASYEQYF. CDR3 DNA: TGTGCCAGCAAAGGCCACAGGGGGGCTTCCTACGAGCAGTACTTC.

Remarks on this clone: This same CDR3 is encoded by further DNA sequences in the sample. This chain links TRBV7-6 with TRBJ2-7; TRBD2 is a possible D gene (5 bases). V was shortened by 3 bases and J by 2 bases, with 14 bases between the two germline ends. The CDR3 is made up of 15 amino acids. The germline CDR1 and CDR2 sequences are SGHVS and FNYEAQ. The CDR3 protein is CASSFQRVGTYEQYF. In DNA, the CDR3 is TGTGCCAGCAGCTTCCAGAGGGTCGGTACCTACGAGCAGTACTTC.

V is TRBV5-4 and J is TRBJ1-2, with no clear D. This CDR3 has 12 amino acids. V was trimmed by 4 bases and J by 8 bases, leaving 12 bases between them. Germline lookup yields CDR1 SGHNT and CDR2 YYREEE (reference sequence). In DNA, the CDR3 is TGTGCCAGCAGCACCGAAGGGAGAGGCTACACCTTC. Translated: CASSTEGRGYTF.

V usage is TRBV29-1 and J usage is TRBJ2-1; the D is unclear. The CDR3 is 14 residues long. V gave up 3 bases and J gave up 3 bases, with 12 bases separating them. Per the germline V gene, CDR1 is SQVTM and CDR2 is ANQGSEA. CDR3 amino acids: CSVEVLPLYNEQFF. CDR3 DNA sequence: TGCAGCGTTGAGGTCCTACCTCTCTACAATGAGCAGTTCTTC.

The chain couples TRBV6-1 to TRBJ2-7; possible D gene TRBD1, 5 bases. Germline lookup yields CDR1 MNHNS and CDR2 SASEGT. The CDR3 extends over 11 amino acids. V was clipped by 8 bases and J by 5 bases, with 10 bases between them. The DNA of the CDR3 is TGTGCCAGCCCAGGGTTGGACGAGCAGTACTTC. Translation gives CASPGLDEQYF.